A selection of T cell receptor beta chains follows, all from one sample in a study of naive and memory T cell subsets. In TCRdb, the 5' RACE reads were re-called with MiXCR into one record per CDR3 protein. In the table there are approximately 24,000 distinct CDR3 sequences, approximately 20% of which are singletons. These receptors came from a female donor in good health. Both conserved end residues are part of each CDR3. Clone size is shown for a subset of rows, as once, few, many or a class of expanded clone.

size: -
J: TRBJ1-1
length: 16
V: TRBV7-9
CDR3: CASSPYLTALNTEAFF

size: many
J: TRBJ2-3
length: 12
V: TRBV20-1
CDR3: CSARGWTDTQYF

size: -
J: TRBJ2-2
length: 12
V: TRBV10-3
CDR3: CAISEVDGELFF

size: -
J: TRBJ1-1
length: 14
V: TRBV5-1
CDR3: CASSSQGASTEAFF

size: few
J: TRBJ2-7
length: 14
V: TRBV6-5
CDR3: CATRLLAGSYEQYF

size: many
J: TRBJ1-2
length: 13
V: TRBV7-2
CDR3: CASSSRTDYGYTF

size: many
J: TRBJ2-5
length: 12
V: TRBV29-1
CDR3: CSVAGTGETQYF

size: medium-sized
J: TRBJ2-6
length: 14
V: TRBV11-2
CDR3: CASSLRAGANVLTF

size: many
J: TRBJ2-2
length: 11
V: TRBV20-1
CDR3: CSARGLGELFF

size: many
J: TRBJ2-1
length: 11
V: TRBV10-2
CDR3: CAGQLGREQFF

size: medium-sized
J: TRBJ2-2
length: 16
V: TRBV7-9
CDR3: CASSRLTGGLTGELFF

size: many
J: TRBJ2-7
length: 12
V: TRBV29-1
CDR3: CSVYRGLGEQYF

size: -
J: TRBJ1-5
length: 14
V: TRBV6-1
CDR3: CASSEMASSQPQHF

size: few
J: TRBJ2-7
length: 15
V: TRBV4-1
CDR3: CASSLTGTGVYEQYF

size: few
J: TRBJ2-1
length: 13
V: TRBV7-2
CDR3: CASSILAGVEQFF

size: medium-sized
J: TRBJ2-7
length: 13
V: TRBV25-1
CDR3: CASSARPNGEQYF

size: few
J: TRBJ2-7
length: 14
V: TRBV20-1
CDR3: CSAVPGGGFREQYF

size: many
J: TRBJ1-2
length: 12
V: TRBV12-3/TRBV12-4
CDR3: CASSFRSYGYTF

size: -
J: TRBJ1-2
length: 13
V: TRBV12-3/TRBV12-4
CDR3: CASSKDEVYGYTF

size: few
J: TRBJ2-7
length: 15
V: TRBV7-2
CDR3: CASSGGPSGSYEQYF

size: few
J: TRBJ1-5
length: 13
V: TRBV20-1
CDR3: CSAGGLNNQPQHF

size: medium-sized
J: TRBJ1-1
length: 14
V: TRBV20-1
CDR3: CSARTGTPGTEAFF

size: many
J: TRBJ2-7
length: 15
V: TRBV18
CDR3: CASSPLRQGADEQYF

size: medium-sized
J: TRBJ2-2
length: 16
V: TRBV7-8
CDR3: CASSSTDVTNTGELFF

size: many
J: TRBJ2-1
length: 13
V: TRBV20-1
CDR3: CSARVFSYNEQFF

size: many
J: TRBJ2-5
length: 14
V: TRBV12-3/TRBV12-4
CDR3: CASSPTGLGWTQYF

size: many
J: TRBJ2-1
length: 15
V: TRBV6-5
CDR3: CASSSRLAGDYAIFF

size: -
J: TRBJ1-2
length: 15
V: TRBV7-2
CDR3: CASSPPTGLMDGYTF

size: -
J: TRBJ1-1
length: 15
V: TRBV6-2/TRBV6-3
CDR3: CASSDGTKGSAEAFF

size: many
J: TRBJ2-1
length: 14
V: TRBV20-1
CDR3: CSASLAGGGNEQFF

size: few
J: TRBJ2-1
length: 14
V: TRBV5-1
CDR3: CASSLTGGFNEQFF

size: many
J: TRBJ2-1
length: 10
V: TRBV29-1
CDR3: CSVDAGLVFF

size: -
J: TRBJ1-2
length: 13
V: TRBV7-9
CDR3: CASRSRGENGYTF

size: few
J: TRBJ1-2
length: 9
V: TRBV29-1
CDR3: CSDGDGYTF

size: medium-sized
J: TRBJ2-7
length: 13
V: TRBV12-2
CDR3: CATPRGWSREQYF

size: many
J: TRBJ2-5
length: 17
V: TRBV12-3/TRBV12-4
CDR3: CASSLVGEAGPRETQYF

size: -
J: TRBJ2-5
length: 14
V: TRBV20-1
CDR3: CSAKTGRGTGTQYF

size: medium-sized
J: TRBJ1-4
length: 16
V: TRBV7-2
CDR3: CASSLQGAGTNEKLFF

size: many
J: TRBJ2-5
length: 13
V: TRBV20-1
CDR3: CSARRQGTETQYF

size: -
J: TRBJ1-1
length: 11
V: TRBV20-1
CDR3: CSAIWFTEAFF

size: few
J: TRBJ1-1
length: 14
V: TRBV29-1
CDR3: CSAHNGASNTEAFF

size: many
J: TRBJ2-2
length: 16
V: TRBV9
CDR3: CASRDGRQGNTGELFF

size: few
J: TRBJ2-7
length: 14
V: TRBV18
CDR3: CASSPPSRVHEQYF

size: many
J: TRBJ1-1
length: 12
V: TRBV29-1
CDR3: CSVDAANTEAFF

size: many
J: TRBJ2-1
length: 14
V: TRBV6-1
CDR3: CASTPGPAGFEQFF

size: many
J: TRBJ2-7
length: 13
V: TRBV10-3
CDR3: CAISGRASYEQYF

size: few
J: TRBJ2-3
length: 14
V: TRBV20-1
CDR3: CSALTSQRADTQYF

size: -
J: TRBJ2-1
length: 16
V: TRBV6-1
CDR3: CASISRLIAGGNEQFF

size: -
J: TRBJ1-1
length: 15
V: TRBV6-5
CDR3: CASSLSGRGSTEAFF

size: -
J: TRBJ1-6
length: 14
V: TRBV12-3/TRBV12-4
CDR3: CASSGGAYNSPLHF

size: -
J: TRBJ1-1
length: 14
V: TRBV6-2/TRBV6-3
CDR3: CASTSTGAWTEAFF

size: -
J: TRBJ2-1
length: 13
V: TRBV29-1
CDR3: CSVGGESYNEQFF

size: -
J: TRBJ2-5
length: 15
V: TRBV20-1
CDR3: CSAGTRGRSGETQYF

size: few
J: TRBJ2-5
length: 23
V: TRBV29-1
CDR3: CSVRQNKREETQYFVENVETQYF

size: many
J: TRBJ2-7
length: 15
V: TRBV20-1
CDR3: CSAARDSGRIGEQYF

size: -
J: TRBJ2-3
length: 15
V: TRBV2
CDR3: CASSRARLHTDTQYF

size: -
J: TRBJ2-6
length: 13
V: TRBV29-1
CDR3: CSARPPGANVLTF